This record covers a single T cell receptor (beta chain). Positive selection using magnetic beads isolated the CD4+ and CD8+ cells (purity was checked by flow cytometry). The data were taken from a study of somatic mutations in cytotoxic T cells in rheumatoid arthritis. Germline V lookup: CDR1 SGHRS, CDR2 YFSETQ. The CDR3 totals 15 residues. Trimming cost V 4 bases and J 0 bases, with 10 bases left between them. Some clones are missing from TCRdb's copy, which holds only in-frame ones; the method was immunoSEQ multiplex PCR. The table lists about 6,400 clones, about 72% of them singletons. The TCR comes from a woman between 45 and 60 years old in good health. The J gene is TRBJ1-4, the V gene TRBV5-1; the D is unclear. The specimen sequenced was CD8+ T cells sorted from blood. CDR3 coding DNA: TGCGCCAGCAGCGTCGAGGGTACAACTAATGAAAAACTGTTTTTT. Translation gives CASSVEGTTNEKLFF. The variable domain in full, with the rest retrieved from reference TRBV5-1 and TRBJ1-4, is KAGVTQTPRYLIKTRGQQVTLSCSPISGHRSVSWYQQTPGQGLQFLFEYFSETQRNKGNFPGRFSGRQFSNSRSEMNVSTLELGDSALYLCASSVEGTTNEKLFFGSGTQLSVL.